This entry features one T cell receptor (beta chain) sequence. The sample belongs to a study of blood T cell repertoires in COVID-19. Study context: Sources were T cells, B-cell-depleted T cells, or PBMCs; the material itself was cDNA or gDNA.

Per the study methods: Reference gene primer amplification yielded estimated nucleated cell counts. This table comes from immunoSEQ multiplex PCR, and its TCRdb copy is limited to in-frame clones, with some not included. V and J calls and clone size are given by that table; D and trimming were obtained from the DNA. The sample has over 85,000 clones, around 84% seen once. This CDR3 is 14 amino acids long. V was clipped by 3 bases and J by 4 bases, with 10 bases between them. Germline V lookup: CDR1 SEHNR, CDR2 FQNEAQ (reference sequence). This chain joins TRBV7-9 and TRBJ1-3; a weak D match, TRBD1 (6 bases). The sample consisted of peripheral blood. The sequence was collected from a man in his 60s with acute or convalescent COVID-19. CDR3 nucleotide sequence: TGTGCCAGCAGCTTGGCGGGGGCGGGAAACACCATATATTTT. Translation: CASSLAGAGNTIYF.